Listed below are T cell receptor beta chains from one sample, sequenced in a study of T cell repertoires in cytomegalovirus infection. TCRdb re-derived calls from the reads in MiXCR, one entry per CDR3 protein. The sample lists about a million distinct CDR3 sequences; 31% were seen once. For these TCRs, the target antigens are not known. The starting material was cultured CD8+ T cells from PBMCs, obtained from culture after CMV antigen stimulation. These receptors were obtained from a human donor in good health (CMV status not recorded). Some clones in this sample may be carry-over from other donors' samples. The CDR3 runs from the conserved cysteine through the conserved F or W. The D gene is left open where the match is weak. Not every row has a clone size; where given, it reads once, few, many or a size class.

d_gene: -
j_gene: TRBJ1-6
abundance: few
v_gene: TRBV7-2
CDR3nt: TGTGCCAGCAGCTTACACAACTTACAGGAAACTAATTCACCCCTCCACTTT
CDR3aa: CASSLHNLQETNSPLHF

d_gene: -
j_gene: TRBJ2-5
abundance: few
v_gene: TRBV12-3/TRBV12-4
CDR3nt: TGTGCCAGCAGCCTTCGTAGTAGGGGGGGTCCGGAGACCCAGTACTTC
CDR3aa: CASSLRSRGGPETQYF

d_gene: TRBD1
j_gene: TRBJ1-2
abundance: -
v_gene: TRBV19
CDR3nt: TGTGCCAGTAGTATCGAACACCCCCAAGACAGGGCGGACTATGGCTACACCTTC
CDR3aa: CASSIEHPQDRADYGYTF

d_gene: -
j_gene: TRBJ1-5
abundance: few
v_gene: TRBV6-8
CDR3nt: TGTGCCAGCAGGGACTGGCGGCCTGGGGGCAATCAGCCCCAGCATTTT
CDR3aa: CASRDWRPGGNQPQHF

d_gene: -
j_gene: TRBJ2-5
abundance: -
v_gene: TRBV7-6
CDR3nt: TGTGCCAGCAGCTTGAGGCCCCCGGCCACAGAGACCCAGTACTTC
CDR3aa: CASSLRPPATETQYF

d_gene: TRBD1
j_gene: TRBJ1-3
abundance: -
v_gene: TRBV20-1
CDR3nt: TGCAGTGCTCAGACAAGGACAGGGATTGGAAACACCATATATTTT
CDR3aa: CSAQTRTGIGNTIYF

d_gene: -
j_gene: TRBJ1-1
abundance: many
v_gene: TRBV12-3/TRBV12-4
CDR3nt: TGTGCCAGCAGTTTAGGCAGGGTAACGGGAGCTTTCTTT
CDR3aa: CASSLGRVTGAFF

d_gene: TRBD2
j_gene: TRBJ2-1
abundance: many
v_gene: TRBV4-1
CDR3nt: TGCGCCAGCAGCCTCCGGGGGGGGTTCAATGAGCAGTTCTTC
CDR3aa: CASSLRGGFNEQFF

d_gene: -
j_gene: TRBJ1-1
abundance: -
v_gene: TRBV19
CDR3nt: TGTGCCAGTAGTATAGATAACACCTCCGGGGCTTTCTTT
CDR3aa: CASSIDNTSGAFF

d_gene: TRBD1
j_gene: TRBJ1-1
abundance: few
v_gene: TRBV12-3/TRBV12-4
CDR3nt: TGTGCCACAATGGGACAGGGCTATACTGAAGCTTTCTTT
CDR3aa: CATMGQGYTEAFF